Shown below are 10 T cell receptor beta chains from a single sample sequenced in a study of beta chain features in type 1 diabetes (dated by TCRdb to the late 2010s). The library was built by means of the immunoSEQ multiplex PCR assay. All of the isolated RNA was reverse transcribed with the High Capacity cDNA Reverse Transcription Kit, so expressed TCRB transcripts were sequenced. TCRdb's version of the immuneACCESS table is confined to in-frame rearrangements and falls short of the full clone set. An unresolved V gene accounts for under half of the shortfall where checked; the remainder is of unknown origin. The sample table lists about 700,000 clones, 13% of them with a count of one. Clones ranked in the top ten supply approximately 0.022% of the sample. These TCRs' antigens remain unknown. The paper's findings and limits, for the study overall: In all four CD4+ subsets, TCRB CDR3 length was moderately but significantly shorter in type 1 diabetes patients.

The sample was naive CD4+ T cells from blood. The intended sense of this specimen's cell subset or site label: true naive CD4+ T cells. These receptors were obtained from a man aged 18 to 30 with type 1 diabetes.

This chain connects TRBV14 to TRBJ1-2, with D hard to call. The CDR3 consists of 13 residues. CDR1 is SGHDN and CDR2 is FVKESK in the germline V gene. V was clipped by 1 base and J by 5 bases, with 8 bases between them. The CDR3 protein is CASSQGPRYGYTF. CDR3 in DNA: TGTGCCAGCAGCCAAGGGCCACGTTATGGCTACACCTTC.

The V and J genes are TRBV7-2 and TRBJ2-1; D unclear. Deletions cut 0 bases from V and 5 bases from J, with 8 bases between. In germline, CDR1 is SGHTA, CDR2 FQGNSA. The CDR3 has 14 residues. In DNA, the CDR3 is TGTGCCAGCAGCTTAGCGGTGATCAACAATGAGCAGTTCTTC. Its translation: CASSLAVINNEQFF.

Only a few counts were recorded for this clone. The V and J genes are TRBV30 and TRBJ1-2; D gene unclear. The germline V gene encodes CDR1 GTSNPN and CDR2 SVGIG (reference sequence). This CDR3 is built from 12 residues. V lost 8 bases to trimming and J lost 6 bases, with 16 bases between them. CDR3: CAGNQAMDGYTF. DNA of the CDR3: TGTGCCGGAAATCAGGCAATGGATGGCTACACCTTC.

This sequence joins TRBV5-1 and TRBJ1-1; 7 positions agree with TRBD1. CDR3 length equals 12 residues. CDR1 and CDR2 (germline): SGHRS, YFSETQ. V shed 4 bases and J 11 bases; nucleotides not matched to a gene: 8. DNA of the CDR3: TGCGCCAGCAGCCCCGGAGAGGGGGCGGCTTTCTTT. This codes for CASSPGEGAAFF. Based on the CDR3 plus reference TRBV5-1 and TRBJ1-1, the full variable domain is KAGVTQTPRYLIKTRGQQVTLSCSPISGHRSVSWYQQTPGQGLQFLFEYFSETQRNKGNFPGRFSGRQFSNSRSEMNVSTLELGDSALYLCASSPGEGAAFFGQGTRLTVV.

Concerning this clone itself: This sample also contains other DNA sequences that code for the same CDR3. The chain couples TRBV7-2 to TRBJ2-7; D gene unclear. V shed 1 base and J shed 2 bases, with 3 bases lying between them. The CDR3 runs 12 residues. CDR1 is SGHTA and CDR2 is FQGNSA in the germline V gene. The CDR3 DNA reads as TGTGCCAGCAGCTTAGTACCCTACGAGCAGTACTTC. It is translated as CASSLVPYEQYF.

There are a few counts of this clone. The chain has TRBV4-1 and TRBJ2-2; no definite D call. Germline assignment: CDR1 MGHRA and CDR2 YSYEKL. The CDR3 totals 16 residues. V lost 1 base, J lost 9 bases, and 18 bases lay in between. CDR3: CASSQASGRQPRELFF. Written as DNA, the CDR3 is TGCGCCAGCAGCCAAGCTTCGGGCAGGCAGCCCCGGGAGCTGTTTTTT.

The J gene is TRBJ1-1, the V gene TRBV5-6; 8 bases agree with TRBD1. Trimming at V came to 3 bases and at J to 4 bases, leaving 8 bases not matched to a gene. The CDR3 has 15 amino acids. The germline gives CDR1 SGHDT, CDR2 YYEEEE. The CDR3 DNA is TGTGCCAGCAGCTGGACAGGGCGGATCTCCACTGAAGCTTTCTTT. Amino acids: CASSWTGRISTEAFF.

The chain uses TRBV29-1 and TRBJ2-1; tentative D call: TRBD2 (5 bases). CDR3 length equals 14 residues. V was shortened by 6 bases and J by 9 bases, with 21 bases between the two germline ends. Germline lookup yields CDR1 SQVTM and CDR2 ANQGSEA. This chain's CDR3 is CSVLRGVTFGEQFF. The CDR3 coding sequence is TGCAGCGTCCTCCGGGGAGTAACGTTCGGTGAGCAGTTCTTC.

The CDR3 protein is CASSRTTGQRGYTF. In nucleotides, the CDR3 is TGTGCCAGCAGCCGCACGACAGGGCAAAGGGGCTACACCTTC. This chain links TRBV28 with TRBJ1-2, with 7 bases fitting TRBD1. There are 14 residues in the CDR3. In germline, CDR1 is MDHEN, CDR2 SYDVKM. V shed 6 bases, J shed 8 bases, and the junction held 12 bases outside the gene matches.

The CDR3 here is CASSYSFQRRLDIQYF. CDR3 in DNA: TGTGCCAGCAGTTACTCGTTTCAGCGGCGTCTCGACATTCAGTACTTC. The chain recombines TRBV6-5 with TRBJ2-4, with D possibly TRBD2 on 5 matching bases. The germline V and J ends were trimmed by 0 bases and 8 bases, with 17 bases remaining between them. The germline V gene encodes CDR1 MNHEY and CDR2 SVGAGI. CDR3 size: 16 residues.